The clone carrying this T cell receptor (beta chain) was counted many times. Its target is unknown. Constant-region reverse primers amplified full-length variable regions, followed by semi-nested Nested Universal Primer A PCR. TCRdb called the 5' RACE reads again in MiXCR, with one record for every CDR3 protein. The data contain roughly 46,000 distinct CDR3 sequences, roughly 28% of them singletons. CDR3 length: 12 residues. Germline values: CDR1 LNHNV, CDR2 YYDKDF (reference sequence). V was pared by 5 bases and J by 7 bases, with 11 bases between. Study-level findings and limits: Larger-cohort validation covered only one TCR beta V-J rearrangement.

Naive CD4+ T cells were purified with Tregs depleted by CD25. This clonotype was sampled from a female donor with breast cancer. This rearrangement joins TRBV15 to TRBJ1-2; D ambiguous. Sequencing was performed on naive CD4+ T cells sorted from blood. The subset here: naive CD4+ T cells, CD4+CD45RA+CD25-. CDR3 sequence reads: CATSPIGRGYTF. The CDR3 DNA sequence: TGTGCCACCAGCCCGATAGGTCGTGGCTACACCTTC.